A selection of T cell receptor beta chains follows, all from one sample in a study of blood T cell repertoires in COVID-19. Profiled with immunoSEQ multiplex PCR; TCRdb holds only in-frame clones, not every one. This sample yields approximately 150,000 clones, of which over 80% are seen a single time; over 3.5% belongs to the top ten. The source material was peripheral blood. The receptor source for this set is a woman aged 60-75 years who had recovered from COVID-19. CDR3s include the opening cysteine and the closing phenylalanine or tryptophan. The order of the fields is D gene, clone size, J gene, V gene, CDR3 protein, CDR3 DNA. The D gene is left open where the match is weak. Some rows mark clone size as missing; the rest say once, few, many or name a class of expanded clone.

d_gene: TRBD2
abundance: once
j_gene: TRBJ2-5
v_gene: TRBV5-6
CDR3aa: CASSPLAGAGETQYF
CDR3nt: TGTGCCAGCAGCCCTCTAGCGGGGGCGGGGGAGACCCAGTACTTC

d_gene: -
abundance: -
j_gene: TRBJ1-2
v_gene: TRBV15
CDR3aa: CATSRDYAGGGDGYTF
CDR3nt: TGTGCCACCAGCAGAGATTACGCAGGCGGGGGCGATGGCTACACCTTC

d_gene: -
abundance: -
j_gene: TRBJ1-1
v_gene: TRBV4-3
CDR3aa: CASSQEGGVTEAFF
CDR3nt: TGCGCCAGCAGCCAAGAAGGAGGGGTTACTGAAGCTTTCTTT

d_gene: -
abundance: -
j_gene: TRBJ1-4
v_gene: TRBV5-4
CDR3aa: CASSGGGGRSEKLFF
CDR3nt: TGTGCCAGCAGCGGAGGGGGGGGGCGAAGTGAAAAACTGTTTTTT

d_gene: -
abundance: -
j_gene: TRBJ2-5
v_gene: TRBV28
CDR3aa: CASSRHSVETQYF
CDR3nt: TGTGCCAGCAGCCGGCACAGTGTAGAGACCCAGTACTTC

d_gene: TRBD1
abundance: -
j_gene: TRBJ2-3
v_gene: TRBV5-1
CDR3aa: CASSLGTGHSTDTQYF
CDR3nt: TGCGCCAGCAGCTTGGGGACAGGGCATAGCACAGATACGCAGTATTTT

d_gene: -
abundance: -
j_gene: TRBJ1-5
v_gene: TRBV7-8
CDR3aa: CASSRGGKSNQPQHF
CDR3nt: TGTGCCAGCAGCCGAGGAGGGAAGTCAAATCAGCCCCAGCATTTT

d_gene: TRBD1
abundance: -
j_gene: TRBJ1-2
v_gene: TRBV28
CDR3aa: CASSFLDRGDGYTF
CDR3nt: TGTGCCAGCAGCTTCCTGGACAGGGGAGACGGCTACACCTTC

d_gene: TRBD1
abundance: -
j_gene: TRBJ1-2
v_gene: TRBV4-3
CDR3aa: CASSQVLPGQGAYGYTF
CDR3nt: TGCGCCAGCAGCCAAGTCCTACCCGGACAGGGGGCCTATGGCTACACCTTC

d_gene: TRBD1
abundance: -
j_gene: TRBJ1-5
v_gene: TRBV7-8
CDR3aa: CASSTWAGTGGVGNQPQHF
CDR3nt: TGTGCCAGCAGTACGTGGGCCGGGACAGGGGGCGTTGGGAATCAGCCCCAGCATTTT

d_gene: -
abundance: -
j_gene: TRBJ2-7
v_gene: TRBV13
CDR3aa: CASSPPGQRTYEQYF
CDR3nt: TGTGCCAGCAGCCCACCGGGACAACGAACCTACGAGCAGTACTTC

d_gene: -
abundance: -
j_gene: TRBJ2-1
v_gene: TRBV21-1
CDR3aa: CASSKARRGGPSSYNEQFF
CDR3nt: TGTGCCAGCAGCAAAGCTAGGCGGGGGGGACCGAGCTCCTACAATGAGCAGTTCTTC

d_gene: -
abundance: once
j_gene: TRBJ1-1
v_gene: TRBV18
CDR3aa: CASSPLRGTNTEAFF
CDR3nt: TGTGCCAGCTCTCCTCTCCGGGGGACGAACACTGAAGCTTTCTTT

d_gene: TRBD2
abundance: -
j_gene: TRBJ2-7
v_gene: TRBV10-2
CDR3aa: CASSEPGTTYEQYF
CDR3nt: TGCGCCAGCAGTGAGCCCGGGACTACCTACGAGCAGTACTTC

d_gene: -
abundance: few
j_gene: TRBJ2-7
v_gene: TRBV4-3
CDR3aa: CASSQALDRPSYEQYF
CDR3nt: TGCGCCAGCAGCCAAGCCCTAGACAGGCCGTCCTACGAGCAGTACTTC

d_gene: TRBD1
abundance: -
j_gene: TRBJ1-2
v_gene: TRBV13
CDR3aa: CASERTGGWDSDGYTF
CDR3nt: TGTGCCAGCGAACGGACAGGGGGCTGGGATTCGGATGGCTACACCTTC

d_gene: -
abundance: -
j_gene: TRBJ2-4
v_gene: TRBV7-2
CDR3aa: CASSLRSGIWDIQYF
CDR3nt: TGTGCCAGCAGCTTGAGATCGGGGATCTGGGACATTCAGTACTTC

d_gene: TRBD1
abundance: -
j_gene: TRBJ1-3
v_gene: TRBV4-1
CDR3aa: CASSLGQQRGNTIYF
CDR3nt: TGCGCCAGCAGCCTGGGACAGCAGAGGGGAAACACCATATATTTT

d_gene: -
abundance: few
j_gene: TRBJ1-6
v_gene: TRBV28
CDR3aa: CASSRTGLTGSPLHF
CDR3nt: TGTGCCAGCAGTCGCACCGGCCTTACGGGGTCACCCCTCCACTTT

d_gene: -
abundance: -
j_gene: TRBJ1-5
v_gene: TRBV10-3
CDR3aa: CAISKGGVQPQHF
CDR3nt: TGTGCCATCAGTAAAGGGGGGGTTCAGCCCCAGCATTTT

d_gene: TRBD2
abundance: few
j_gene: TRBJ2-4
v_gene: TRBV3-1/TRBV3-2
CDR3aa: CASSHGLAGGNLAKNIQYF
CDR3nt: TGTGCCAGCAGCCACGGCCTAGCGGGGGGTAACCTAGCCAAAAACATTCAGTACTTC

d_gene: -
abundance: -
j_gene: TRBJ2-3
v_gene: TRBV2
CDR3aa: CASRQRRSGRTDTQYF
CDR3nt: TGTGCCAGCCGTCAGAGGAGGAGCGGGCGCACAGATACGCAGTATTTT

d_gene: -
abundance: -
j_gene: TRBJ2-4
v_gene: TRBV7-9
CDR3aa: CASSLSGVGNIQYF
CDR3nt: TGTGCCAGCAGCTTATCAGGGGTTGGAAACATTCAGTACTTC

d_gene: TRBD2
abundance: -
j_gene: TRBJ2-3
v_gene: TRBV7-9
CDR3aa: CASSGLAGNTDTQYF
CDR3nt: TGTGCCAGCAGCGGACTAGCGGGGAACACAGATACGCAGTATTTT

d_gene: TRBD1
abundance: -
j_gene: TRBJ2-2
v_gene: TRBV27
CDR3aa: CASSAPGQGWIRGELFF
CDR3nt: TGTGCCAGCAGTGCCCCGGGACAGGGTTGGATTCGGGGGGAGCTGTTTTTT

d_gene: -
abundance: -
j_gene: TRBJ2-3
v_gene: TRBV3-1/TRBV3-2
CDR3aa: CASSQSFGPPDTQYF
CDR3nt: TGTGCCAGCAGCCAAAGTTTTGGCCCCCCAGATACGCAGTATTTT

d_gene: TRBD1
abundance: -
j_gene: TRBJ1-1
v_gene: TRBV12-3/TRBV12-4
CDR3aa: CASSPRTGSKAFF
CDR3nt: TGTGCCAGCAGTCCGCGGACAGGGTCTAAGGCTTTCTTT

d_gene: TRBD2
abundance: -
j_gene: TRBJ2-1
v_gene: TRBV18
CDR3aa: CASSRTSGGYNEQFF
CDR3nt: TGTGCCAGCTCTCGAACTAGCGGGGGTTACAATGAGCAGTTCTTC

d_gene: TRBD2
abundance: -
j_gene: TRBJ2-2
v_gene: TRBV19
CDR3aa: CASSTRLAGRLVTGELFF
CDR3nt: TGTGCCAGTAGTACCCGACTAGCGGGGAGGCTAGTAACCGGGGAGCTGTTTTTT

d_gene: -
abundance: -
j_gene: TRBJ2-2
v_gene: TRBV7-3
CDR3aa: CASSSAGAPGELFF
CDR3nt: TGTGCCAGCAGCTCGGCTGGAGCTCCCGGGGAGCTGTTTTTT

d_gene: -
abundance: -
j_gene: TRBJ2-7
v_gene: TRBV10-3
CDR3aa: CAISEQGYEQYF
CDR3nt: TGTGCCATCAGTGAACAGGGATACGAGCAGTACTTC

d_gene: -
abundance: -
j_gene: TRBJ1-6
v_gene: TRBV4-1
CDR3aa: CASSQDGDSYSPLHF
CDR3nt: TGCGCCAGCAGCCAAGATGGCGACAGCTATTCACCCCTCCACTTT

d_gene: TRBD1
abundance: -
j_gene: TRBJ1-5
v_gene: TRBV4-1
CDR3aa: CASSLTGQQPQHF
CDR3nt: TGCGCCAGCAGCCTGACAGGGCAACAGCCCCAGCATTTT

d_gene: -
abundance: -
j_gene: TRBJ1-5
v_gene: TRBV19
CDR3aa: CASSIGLISNQPQHF
CDR3nt: TGTGCCAGTAGTATTGGCCTTATTAGCAATCAGCCCCAGCATTTT

d_gene: -
abundance: -
j_gene: TRBJ1-1
v_gene: TRBV6-5
CDR3aa: CASSHRQENTEAFF
CDR3nt: TGTGCCAGCAGTCACCGACAGGAGAACACTGAAGCTTTCTTT

d_gene: -
abundance: -
j_gene: TRBJ1-5
v_gene: TRBV2
CDR3aa: CASTGRGTRANQPQHF
CDR3nt: TGTGCCAGTACTGGGAGGGGCACACGTGCCAATCAGCCCCAGCATTTT

d_gene: -
abundance: -
j_gene: TRBJ2-5
v_gene: TRBV21-1
CDR3aa: CASSKGTGLETQYF
CDR3nt: TGTGCCAGCAGCAAAGGGACAGGGCTGGAGACCCAGTACTTC

d_gene: -
abundance: -
j_gene: TRBJ2-7
v_gene: TRBV11-2
CDR3aa: CASSEGPEQYF
CDR3nt: TGTGCCAGCAGCGAGGGTCCGGAGCAGTACTTC

d_gene: TRBD1
abundance: -
j_gene: TRBJ2-7
v_gene: TRBV28
CDR3aa: CASTQGPSYEQYF
CDR3nt: TGTGCCAGCACACAGGGGCCCTCCTACGAGCAGTACTTC

d_gene: TRBD2
abundance: -
j_gene: TRBJ2-3
v_gene: TRBV7-8
CDR3aa: CASSLAGSRGGLSSDTQYF
CDR3nt: TGTGCCAGCAGCTTGGCGGGATCACGGGGGGGCCTTTCGTCAGATACGCAGTATTTT

d_gene: -
abundance: -
j_gene: TRBJ2-5
v_gene: TRBV11-2
CDR3aa: CASSLLQWETQYF
CDR3nt: TGTGCCAGCAGCTTGCTACAGTGGGAGACCCAGTACTTC

d_gene: -
abundance: -
j_gene: TRBJ1-4
v_gene: TRBV27
CDR3aa: CASSRRINEKLFF
CDR3nt: TGTGCCAGCAGTCGCAGAATTAATGAAAAACTGTTTTTT

d_gene: -
abundance: -
j_gene: TRBJ1-2
v_gene: TRBV7-3
CDR3aa: CASSLLGSYGYTF
CDR3nt: TGTGCCAGCAGCTTACTGGGGAGCTATGGCTACACCTTC

d_gene: -
abundance: -
j_gene: TRBJ1-2
v_gene: TRBV4-2
CDR3aa: CASSHNSEGYTF
CDR3nt: TGTGCCAGCAGTCACAATTCGGAGGGCTACACCTTC

d_gene: TRBD2
abundance: once
j_gene: TRBJ2-1
v_gene: TRBV2
CDR3aa: CASSGMAGGPLNEQFF
CDR3nt: TGTGCCAGCAGTGGGATGGCGGGGGGGCCTCTCAATGAGCAGTTCTTC

d_gene: -
abundance: -
j_gene: TRBJ1-5
v_gene: TRBV6-5
CDR3aa: CASERPGEQPQHF
CDR3nt: TGTGCCAGCGAACGACCAGGGGAGCAGCCCCAGCATTTT

d_gene: -
abundance: -
j_gene: TRBJ1-1
v_gene: TRBV11-2
CDR3aa: CASSLDRNTEAFF
CDR3nt: TGTGCCAGCAGCTTAGATCGGAACACTGAAGCTTTCTTT